The 30 T cell receptor beta chains reported below all come from one sample, sequenced in a study of blood T cell repertoires in COVID-19. Measured with immunoSEQ multiplex PCR; TCRdb has only the in-frame clones, and not every one. The sample shows roughly 25,000 clones, just over 85% of them seen only once. Input material: peripheral blood. All receptors come from a man between 65 and 85 years old in a cohort sampled during active COVID-19.

This chain connects TRBV6-2 or TRBV6-3 to TRBJ1-2; 7 nucleotides line up with TRBD1. With V trimmed by 4 bases and J by 4 bases, 6 bases remained unmatched. CDR1 and CDR2 from the germline V gene are MNHEY and SVGEGT. This CDR3 has 14 residues. This CDR3 is CASSSRGPPYGYTF. In DNA, the CDR3 is TGTGCCAGCAGTTCAAGGGGGCCTCCCTATGGCTACACCTTC.

Regarding this clone: This CDR3 is also generated by other DNA sequences in the sample. V usage is TRBV24-1 and J usage is TRBJ2-5, with D possibly matching TRBD1 (5 bases). The germline V gene encodes CDR1 KGHDR and CDR2 SFDVKD. This CDR3 comprises 12 residues. Trimming removed 5 bases at V and 4 bases at J, with 7 bases between. The CDR3: CATSVGAETQYF. The CDR3, as DNA: TGTGCCACCAGTGTTGGGGCAGAGACCCAGTACTTC.

The chain has TRBV6-6 and TRBJ2-2; maybe TRBD1 (5 bases). The CDR3 has 16 amino acids. Trimming cost V 2 bases and J 0 bases, with 10 bases left between them. Germline CDR1 is MNHNY and CDR2 is SVGAGI (reference sequence). Written as DNA, the CDR3 is TGTGCCAGCAGTTACAAGGGGTCGGCGAACACCGGGGAGCTGTTTTTT. It specifies CASSYKGSANTGELFF.

The sample holds one count of this clone. Here the CDR3 DNA reads TGCAGCACCCGACAGGGTATAAACACTGAAGCTTTCTTT. Its translation is CSTRQGINTEAFF. This sequence joins TRBV29-1 and TRBJ1-1, with 7 bases that match TRBD1. The germline V gene encodes CDR1 SQVTM and CDR2 ANQGSEA. V gave up 8 bases and J gave up 2 bases; unmatched junction bases: 8. The CDR3 consists of 13 residues.

This chain connects TRBV4-1 to TRBJ2-1; TRBD2 agrees at 10 bases. The CDR3 is 18 residues long. Germline values: CDR1 MGHRA, CDR2 YSYEKL. V lost 0 bases and J lost 8; bases outside the gene matches: 13. The CDR3 coding sequence is TGCGCCAGCAGCCAAGATGCCAGCGGGAGGGGGGCAATCGATGAGCAGTTCTTC. This gives the protein CASSQDASGRGAIDEQFF.

This clone was observed once. V and J are TRBV18 and TRBJ2-3; 7 bases agree with TRBD2. CDR3 length: 17 amino acids. Trimming took 1 base from V and 0 from J; bases not matched to a gene: 7. The germline CDR1 and CDR2 sequences are KGHSH and LQKENI. The CDR3 nucleotides are TGTGCCAGCTCACCACTCGGGGTAGCGGGTAGCACAGATACGCAGTATTTT. It is translated as CASSPLGVAGSTDTQYF.

V gene TRBV5-1 combines with J gene TRBJ2-2; the D gene is possibly TRBD2 (6 bases). V was pared by 3 bases and J by 11 bases, with 14 bases between. CDR1 SGHRS and CDR2 YFSETQ come from the germline V gene. This CDR3 contains 13 residues. CDR3 in DNA: TGCGCCAGCAGCTCCATTTCAACTAGCGAGCTGTTTTTT. Translation gives CASSSISTSELFF.

The V call is TRBV18, the J call TRBJ2-6, with a weak D call TRBD1 (6 bases). Between the trimmed V and J ends, which lost 3 bases and 1 base, there was a span of 7 bases. Germline V gene lookup returns CDR1 KGHSH and CDR2 LQKENI. The CDR3 is made up of 15 amino acids. In DNA, the CDR3 is TGTGCCAGCTCACCGACAGGATCTGGGGCCAACGTCCTGACTTTC. Translating it yields CASSPTGSGANVLTF. Variable domain in full (rest from reference TRBV18 and TRBJ2-6): NAGVMQNPRHLVRRRGQEARLRCSPMKGHSHVYWYRQLPEEGLKFMVYLQKENIIDESGMPKERFSAEFPKEGPSILRIQQVVRGDSAAYFCASSPTGSGANVLTFGAGSRLTVL.

This chain uses TRBV6-5 with TRBJ2-7; D is possibly TRBD2 (5 bases). The CDR3 has 14 amino acids. The germline CDR1 and CDR2 sequences are MNHEY and SVGAGI. Trimming left V 5 bases short and J 4 bases short, with 15 bases between. The DNA for the CDR3 is TGTGCCAGCAGTAGAGAAAACACGGGGTACGAGCAGTACTTC. Translated, it gives CASSRENTGYEQYF.

This chain connects TRBV20-1 to TRBJ1-5; D not certain. Germline loops: CDR1 DFQATT, CDR2 SNEGSKA (reference sequence). The CDR3 spans 11 residues. The V end lost 3 bases, the J end lost 9 bases, and 9 bases lay between the germline ends. The CDR3 sequence: CSASAGRPQHF. DNA for the CDR3: TGCAGTGCTAGTGCGGGAAGGCCCCAGCATTTT.

The chain joins TRBV29-1 to TRBJ2-7, with D possibly being TRBD1 (6 bases). Germline V gene sequence: CDR1 SQVTM, CDR2 ANQGSEA. The germline V and J ends were trimmed by 4 bases and 7 bases, with 17 bases remaining between them. This CDR3 is built from 13 residues. Here the CDR3 DNA reads TGCAGCGTTGCGCAAGGGATCCAGGGGGAGCAGTACTTC. Its protein is CSVAQGIQGEQYF.

This rearrangement joins TRBV6-2 or TRBV6-3 to TRBJ2-7; the D gene is possibly TRBD2 (6 bases). The CDR3 has 15 amino acids. With 5 bases removed from V and 6 bases from J, the gap between germline ends came to 20 bases. CDR1 and CDR2 (germline): MNHEY, SVGEGT. This CDR3 reads CASSRPGTASREQYF. CDR3 nucleotides: TGTGCCAGCAGTCGGCCCGGGACTGCCTCCCGCGAGCAGTACTTC.

The V gene is TRBV7-9, the J gene TRBJ2-5; TRBD1 agrees at 10 bases. V was clipped by 3 bases and J by 2 bases; unmatched bases: 9. Per the germline V gene, CDR1 is SEHNR and CDR2 is FQNEAQ (reference sequence). The CDR3 contains 17 residues. The CDR3 region has the DNA TGTGCCAGCAGCTTGGGACAGGGGTCCGCTAGACAAGAGACCCAGTACTTC. Its protein is CASSLGQGSARQETQYF.

The CDR3 nucleotides read TGTGCCAGCAGCTCCCGACAGGGCATTGCTGGAAACACCATATATTTT. Its protein product is CASSSRQGIAGNTIYF. This sequence joins TRBV7-2 and TRBJ1-3; 7 nucleotides line up with TRBD1. The CDR3 extends over 16 amino acids. Trimming at V came to 4 bases and at J to 2 bases, leaving 8 bases not matched to a gene. Germline V lookup: CDR1 SGHTA, CDR2 FQGNSA.

V usage is TRBV24-1 and J usage is TRBJ2-2, with 10 bases that match TRBD1. V dropped 4 bases and J dropped 7; count of bases not matched to a gene: 5. Looked up from germline, CDR1 is KGHDR and CDR2 is SFDVKD. This CDR3 has 15 amino acids. CDR3 nucleotides: TGTGCCACCAGTGAGAGGACAGGGGGTAACGGGGAGCTGTTTTTT. Translated, it gives CATSERTGGNGELFF.

The V gene is TRBV6-5, the J gene TRBJ1-2, with 10 positions matching TRBD1. V lost 4 bases to trimming and J lost 3 bases; unmatched junction nucleotides: 8. Germline-derived CDR1 and CDR2 are MNHEY and SVGAGI. The CDR3 loop spans 16 amino acids. Written as DNA, the CDR3 is TGTGCCAGCAGTTCCACCTCGACAGGGGGCGACTATGGCTACACCTTC. Residues: CASSSTSTGGDYGYTF.

This clone has only one observation. The chain carries TRBV28 and TRBJ1-3, with 7 positions matching TRBD1. Germline CDR1 reads MDHEN; CDR2 reads SYDVKM. J was trimmed by 1 base and V by 5 bases; bases with no gene match: 2. The CDR3 extends over 14 amino acids. CDR3 nucleotide sequence: TGTGCCAGCAGTGGCAGGGGGTCTGGAAACACCATATATTTT. It translates to CASSGRGSGNTIYF.

The genes are TRBV5-1 and TRBJ2-3; TRBD2 agrees at 8 bases. The CDR3 sequence is 15 residues long. Unmatched junction bases numbered 11, after V lost 4 bases and J lost 7 bases. Germline V lookup: CDR1 SGHRS, CDR2 YFSETQ. This CDR3 is CASSPEWTSLHTQYF. CDR3 coding DNA: TGCGCCAGCAGCCCGGAGTGGACTAGCCTTCATACGCAGTATTTT.

The rearrangement links TRBV4-1 to TRBJ1-4; 11 bases are a match to TRBD1. Germline V gene sequence: CDR1 MGHRA, CDR2 YSYEKL. The CDR3 loop spans 19 amino acids. Trimming took 0 bases from V and 2 from J; bases not matched to a gene: 8. CDR3 bases: TGCGCCAGCAGCCAAGATACAGCGGACAGGGGGCGGACTAATGAAAAACTGTTTTTT. Translation gives CASSQDTADRGRTNEKLFF.

This clone was observed once. The chain couples TRBV19 to TRBJ1-5, with TRBD1 as a possible D gene (5 bases). This CDR3 is built from 15 residues. Germline CDR1 reads LNHDA; CDR2 reads SQIVND (reference sequence). Trimming removed 3 bases from V and 7 bases from J, with 16 bases in between. CDR3 coding DNA: TGTGCCAGTAGTATTTCGGCCAGGGCAAGCCAGCCCCAGCATTTT. Its translation is CASSISARASQPQHF.

The gene calls are TRBV7-6 and TRBJ2-5, with TRBD1 matching 9 bases. Germline V gene data show CDR1 as SGHVS and CDR2 as FNYEAQ. V shed 5 bases and J 4 bases; nucleotides not matched to a gene: 11. This CDR3 comprises 16 residues. Here the CDR3 DNA reads TGTGCCAGCAGCCCCGCCCGACAGGGGGAGGCAGAGACCCAGTACTTC. This sequence encodes CASSPARQGEAETQYF.

A single count supports this clone. J is TRBJ2-2 and V is TRBV7-9; no clear D gene. There are 14 residues in the CDR3. CDR1 SEHNR and CDR2 FQNEAQ come from the germline V gene (reference sequence). The ends were cut back, 3 bases at V and 5 bases at J, with 10 bases in the middle. CDR3 in amino acids: CASSLYGFTGELFF. CDR3 sequence (DNA): TGTGCCAGCAGCTTGTACGGGTTTACCGGGGAGCTGTTTTTT.

This chain joins TRBV7-9 and TRBJ2-5; weak D call: TRBD2 (6 bases). In germline, CDR1 is SEHNR, CDR2 FQNEAQ (reference sequence). Trimming cost V 7 bases and J 5 bases, with 8 bases left between them. The length of the CDR3 is 11 residues. The CDR3 DNA reads TGTGCCAGCACTCGGGGGGAGACCCAGTACTTC. As protein: CASTRGETQYF. Together with reference TRBV7-9 and TRBJ2-5, the CDR3 gives the full variable domain: DTGVSQNPRHKITKRGQNVTFRCDPISEHNRLYWYRQTLGQGPEFLTYFQNEAQLEKSRLLSDRFSAERPKGSFSTLEIQRTEQGDSAMYLCASTRGETQYFGPGTRLLVL.

The V and J genes are TRBV6-5 and TRBJ2-3; TRBD2 might be the D (7 bases). V lost 10 bases and J 3 bases, leaving 17 bases between the germline ends. Per germline, CDR1 MNHEY and CDR2 SVGAGI. The CDR3 spans 14 residues. In nucleotides, the CDR3 is TGTGCCACCTGGAGGGGGGGCTGGACAGATACGCAGTATTTT. Protein product: CATWRGGWTDTQYF.

The chain employs TRBV2 and TRBJ2-3; 11 bases are a match to TRBD2. The CDR3 is 13 residues long. The germline V gene has CDR1 SNHLY and CDR2 FYNNEI. V trimming: 11 bases; J trimming: 5 bases; junction bases outside the gene matches: 6. The CDR3 region is CACSGRAGDTQYF. The CDR3 DNA follows: TGTGCCTGTAGCGGGAGGGCCGGAGATACGCAGTATTTT. The whole variable domain, remainder taken from reference TRBV2 and TRBJ2-3, is EPEVTQTPSHQVTQMGQEVILRCVPISNHLYFYWYRQILGQKVEFLVSFYNNEISEKSEIFDDQFSVERPDGSNFTLKIRSTKLEDSAMYFCACSGRAGDTQYFGPGTRLTVL.

The sample holds one count of this clone. The chain carries TRBV29-1 and TRBJ2-3; D remains ambiguous. This CDR3 region has 14 residues. V lost 4 bases and J lost 6, with 17 bases in between. Germline-derived CDR1 and CDR2 are SQVTM and ANQGSEA. The CDR3 DNA follows: TGCAGCGTTGTCGACCCCCGGTGGGCGGATACGCAGTATTTT. Its protein is CSVVDPRWADTQYF.

V gene TRBV10-3 combines with J gene TRBJ2-1, with D uncertain. Looked up from germline, CDR1 is ENHRY and CDR2 is SYGVKD. This CDR3 has 12 amino acids. Trimming pared 0 bases from V and 16 bases from J, leaving 13 bases between. This CDR3 reads CAISESGKRRFF. The CDR3 nucleotides read TGTGCCATCAGTGAGTCCGGAAAACGGAGATTCTTC.

The rearrangement uses TRBV3-1 (or the pseudogene TRBV3-2) and TRBJ2-1; 12 bases fit TRBD2. The germline CDR1 and CDR2 sequences are LGHDT and YNNKEL (reference sequence). After removal of 8 bases from V and 10 bases from J, the junction contained 15 bases not matched to a gene. There are 16 residues in the CDR3. Here the CDR3 reads CASQLASGRANPEQFF. Written as DNA, the CDR3 is TGTGCCAGCCAACTGGCTAGCGGGAGGGCCAATCCCGAGCAGTTCTTC.

The chain joins TRBV18 to TRBJ2-7, with TRBD1 matching 10 bases. Germline lookup yields CDR1 KGHSH and CDR2 LQKENI. V was pared by 3 bases and J by 1 base, with 3 bases of the junction left unmatched. The CDR3 totals 15 residues. The chain's CDR3 is CASSPGQGGSYEQYF. The CDR3 bases are TGTGCCAGCTCACCTGGACAGGGGGGGTCCTACGAGCAGTACTTC.

V gene TRBV6-2 or TRBV6-3 combines with J gene TRBJ1-1; D call uncertain. Trimming removed 2 bases from V and 2 bases from J, with 9 bases in between. The germline CDR1 and CDR2 sequences are MNHEY and SVGEGT. The CDR3 loop spans 14 amino acids. The CDR3 is CASSYPTTNTEAFF. CDR3 sequence (DNA): TGTGCCAGCAGTTACCCGACAACTAACACTGAAGCTTTCTTT.